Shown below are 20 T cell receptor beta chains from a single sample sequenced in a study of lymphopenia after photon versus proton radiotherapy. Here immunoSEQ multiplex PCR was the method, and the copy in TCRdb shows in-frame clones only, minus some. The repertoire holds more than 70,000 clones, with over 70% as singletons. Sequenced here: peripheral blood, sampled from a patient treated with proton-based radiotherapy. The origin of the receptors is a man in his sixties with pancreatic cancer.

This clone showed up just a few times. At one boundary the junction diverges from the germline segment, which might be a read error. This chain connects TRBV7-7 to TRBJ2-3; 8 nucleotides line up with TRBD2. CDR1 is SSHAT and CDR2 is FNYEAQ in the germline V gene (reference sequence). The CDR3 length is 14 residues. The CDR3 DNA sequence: TGTGCTAGCAGCCCGACTAGCGGCACAGATACGCAGTATTTT. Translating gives CASSPTSGTDTQYF. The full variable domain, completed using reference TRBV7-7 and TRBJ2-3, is GAGVSQSPRYKVTKRGQDVTLRCDPISSHATLYWYQQALGQGPEFLTYFNYEAQPDKSGLPSDRFSAERPEGSISTLTIQRTEQRDSAMYRCASSPTSGTDTQYFGPGTRLTVL.

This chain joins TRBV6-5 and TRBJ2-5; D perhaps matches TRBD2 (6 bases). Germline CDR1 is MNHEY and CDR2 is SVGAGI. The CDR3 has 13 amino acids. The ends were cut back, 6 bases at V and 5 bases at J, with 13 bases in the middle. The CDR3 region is CASSGSLGETQYF. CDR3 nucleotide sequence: TGTGCCAGCAGCGGGAGCCTCGGGGAGACCCAGTACTTC.

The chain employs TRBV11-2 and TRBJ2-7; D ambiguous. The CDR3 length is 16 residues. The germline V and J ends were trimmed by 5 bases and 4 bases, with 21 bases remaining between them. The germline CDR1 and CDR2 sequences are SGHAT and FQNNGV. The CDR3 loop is CASSRTTAGQGYEQYF. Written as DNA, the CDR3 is TGTGCCAGCAGCCGGACGACGGCCGGCCAAGGTTACGAGCAGTACTTC.

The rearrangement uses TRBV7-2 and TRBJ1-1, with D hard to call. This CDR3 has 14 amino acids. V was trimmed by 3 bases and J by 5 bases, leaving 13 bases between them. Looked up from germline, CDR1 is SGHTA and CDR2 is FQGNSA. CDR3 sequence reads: CASSFSRVSTEAFF. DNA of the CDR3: TGTGCCAGCAGCTTTTCGAGGGTTTCGACTGAAGCTTTCTTT.

The CDR3 coding sequence is TGTGCCAGTAGTCCCCGACAGGGAAGTTCCACAGATACGCAGTATTTT. Translating it yields CASSPRQGSSTDTQYF. This chain joins TRBV19 and TRBJ2-3, with 7 nucleotides matching TRBD1. Germline V gene lookup returns CDR1 LNHDA and CDR2 SQIVND (reference sequence). The CDR3 is 16 amino acids. J gave up 2 bases and V 5 bases, and 10 bases lay outside the gene matches. The whole variable domain, remainder taken from reference TRBV19 and TRBJ2-3, is DGGITQSPKYLFRKEGQNVTLSCEQNLNHDAMYWYRQDPGQGLRLIYYSQIVNDFQKGDIAEGYSVSREKKESFPLTVTSAQKNPTAFYLCASSPRQGSSTDTQYFGPGTRLTVL.

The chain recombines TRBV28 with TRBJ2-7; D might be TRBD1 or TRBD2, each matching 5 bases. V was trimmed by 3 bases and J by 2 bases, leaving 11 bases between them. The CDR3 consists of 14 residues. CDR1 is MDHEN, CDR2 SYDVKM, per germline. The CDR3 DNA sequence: TGTGCCAGCAGTTTCCTGGGACCAGCCTACGAGCAGTACTTC. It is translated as CASSFLGPAYEQYF.

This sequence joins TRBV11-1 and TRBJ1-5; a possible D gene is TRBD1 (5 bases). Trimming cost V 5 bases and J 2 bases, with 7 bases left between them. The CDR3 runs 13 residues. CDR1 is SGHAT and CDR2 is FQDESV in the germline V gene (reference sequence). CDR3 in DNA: TGTGCCAGCAGCCGGGGCGGCAATCAGCCCCAGCATTTT. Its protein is CASSRGGNQPQHF.

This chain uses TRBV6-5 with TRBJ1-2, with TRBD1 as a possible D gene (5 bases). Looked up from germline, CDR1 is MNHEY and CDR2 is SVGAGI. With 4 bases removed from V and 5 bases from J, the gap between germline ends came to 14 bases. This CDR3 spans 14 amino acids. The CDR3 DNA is TGTGCCAGCAGTTCCCTCGCAGGGAGGTATGGCTACACCTTC. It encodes CASSSLAGRYGYTF.

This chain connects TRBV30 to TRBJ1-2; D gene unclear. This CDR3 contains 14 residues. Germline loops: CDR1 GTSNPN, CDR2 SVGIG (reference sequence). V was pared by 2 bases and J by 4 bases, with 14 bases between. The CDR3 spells CAWSSGPTFYGYTF. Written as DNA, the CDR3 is TGTGCCTGGAGTTCCGGACCAACATTCTATGGCTACACCTTC.

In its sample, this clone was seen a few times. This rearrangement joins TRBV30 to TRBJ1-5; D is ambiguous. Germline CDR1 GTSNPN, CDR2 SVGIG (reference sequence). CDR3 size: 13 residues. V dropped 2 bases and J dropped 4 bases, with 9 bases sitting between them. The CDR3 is CAWSLEENQPQHF. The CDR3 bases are TGTGCCTGGAGTCTGGAGGAAAATCAGCCCCAGCATTTT.

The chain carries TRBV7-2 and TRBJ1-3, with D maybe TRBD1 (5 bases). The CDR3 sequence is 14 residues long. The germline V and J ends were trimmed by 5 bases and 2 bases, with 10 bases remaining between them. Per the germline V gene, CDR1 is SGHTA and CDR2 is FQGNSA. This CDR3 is CASSPWGAGNTIYF. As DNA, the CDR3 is TGTGCCAGCAGCCCGTGGGGGGCTGGAAACACCATATATTTT. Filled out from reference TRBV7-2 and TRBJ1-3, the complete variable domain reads GAGVSQSPSNKVTEKGKDVELRCDPISGHTALYWYRQSLGQGLEFLIYFQGNSAPDKSGLPSDRFSAERTGGSVSTLTIQRTQQEDSAVYLCASSPWGAGNTIYFGEGSWLTVV.

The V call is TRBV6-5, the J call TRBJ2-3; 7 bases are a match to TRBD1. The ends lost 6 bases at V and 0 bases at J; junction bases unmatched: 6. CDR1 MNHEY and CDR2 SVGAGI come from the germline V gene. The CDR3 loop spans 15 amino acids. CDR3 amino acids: CASSYTGVSTDTQYF. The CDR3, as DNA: TGTGCCAGCAGCTATACAGGGGTCAGCACAGATACGCAGTATTTT.

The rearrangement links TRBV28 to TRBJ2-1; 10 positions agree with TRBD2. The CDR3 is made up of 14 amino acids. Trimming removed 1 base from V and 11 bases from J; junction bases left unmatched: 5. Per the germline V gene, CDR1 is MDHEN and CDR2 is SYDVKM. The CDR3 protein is CASSLFQRGGKQFF. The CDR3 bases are TGTGCCAGCAGTTTATTCCAGCGGGGGGGCAAGCAGTTCTTC.

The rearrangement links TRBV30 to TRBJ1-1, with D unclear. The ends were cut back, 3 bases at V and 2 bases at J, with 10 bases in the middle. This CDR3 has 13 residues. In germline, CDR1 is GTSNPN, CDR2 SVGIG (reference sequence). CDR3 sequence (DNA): TGTGCCTGGAGCGGTGGTAGAAACACTGAAGCTTTCTTT. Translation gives CAWSGGRNTEAFF.

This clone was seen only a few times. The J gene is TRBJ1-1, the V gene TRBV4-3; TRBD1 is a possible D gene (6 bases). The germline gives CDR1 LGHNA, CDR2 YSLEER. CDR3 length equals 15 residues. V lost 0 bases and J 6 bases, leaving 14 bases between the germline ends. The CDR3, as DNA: TGCGCCAGCAGCCAAGACCTCAGGGGTGTCGCTGAAGCTTTCTTT. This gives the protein CASSQDLRGVAEAFF.

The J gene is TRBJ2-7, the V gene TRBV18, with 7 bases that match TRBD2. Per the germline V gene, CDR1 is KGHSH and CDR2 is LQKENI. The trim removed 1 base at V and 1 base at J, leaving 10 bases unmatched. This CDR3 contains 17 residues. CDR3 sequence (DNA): TGTGCCAGCTCACCACTTAGTGCGGGAGTGGGGTCCTACGAGCAGTACTTC. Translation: CASSPLSAGVGSYEQYF.

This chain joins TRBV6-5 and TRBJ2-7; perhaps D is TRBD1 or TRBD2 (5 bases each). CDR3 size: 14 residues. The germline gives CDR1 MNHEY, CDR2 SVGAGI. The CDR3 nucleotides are TGTACAGTAGGAAAGGGGACCCTTTACTACGAGCAGTACTTC. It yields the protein CTVGKGTLYYEQYF.

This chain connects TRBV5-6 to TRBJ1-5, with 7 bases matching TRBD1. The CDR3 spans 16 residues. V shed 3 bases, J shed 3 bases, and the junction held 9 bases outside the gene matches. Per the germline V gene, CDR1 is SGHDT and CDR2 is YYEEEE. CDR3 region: CASSWWTGSLNQPQHF. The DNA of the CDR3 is TGTGCCAGCAGCTGGTGGACAGGTTCTCTCAATCAGCCCCAGCATTTT.

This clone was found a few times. The CDR3 protein is CASRTGTANTEAFF. Written as DNA, the CDR3 is TGTGCCAGCAGAACCGGGACAGCAAACACTGAAGCTTTCTTT. The chain joins TRBV6-5 to TRBJ1-1, with 7 bases lining up with TRBD1. Germline CDR1 MNHEY, CDR2 SVGAGI. The trim removed 6 bases at V and 2 bases at J, leaving 6 bases unmatched. This CDR3 spans 14 amino acids.

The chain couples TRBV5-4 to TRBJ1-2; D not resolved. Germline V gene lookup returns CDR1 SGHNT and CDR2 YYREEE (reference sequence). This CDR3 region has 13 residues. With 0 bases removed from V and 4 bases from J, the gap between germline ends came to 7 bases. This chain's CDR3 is CASSLGGSYGYTF. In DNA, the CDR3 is TGTGCCAGCAGCTTGGGAGGATCCTATGGCTACACCTTC.